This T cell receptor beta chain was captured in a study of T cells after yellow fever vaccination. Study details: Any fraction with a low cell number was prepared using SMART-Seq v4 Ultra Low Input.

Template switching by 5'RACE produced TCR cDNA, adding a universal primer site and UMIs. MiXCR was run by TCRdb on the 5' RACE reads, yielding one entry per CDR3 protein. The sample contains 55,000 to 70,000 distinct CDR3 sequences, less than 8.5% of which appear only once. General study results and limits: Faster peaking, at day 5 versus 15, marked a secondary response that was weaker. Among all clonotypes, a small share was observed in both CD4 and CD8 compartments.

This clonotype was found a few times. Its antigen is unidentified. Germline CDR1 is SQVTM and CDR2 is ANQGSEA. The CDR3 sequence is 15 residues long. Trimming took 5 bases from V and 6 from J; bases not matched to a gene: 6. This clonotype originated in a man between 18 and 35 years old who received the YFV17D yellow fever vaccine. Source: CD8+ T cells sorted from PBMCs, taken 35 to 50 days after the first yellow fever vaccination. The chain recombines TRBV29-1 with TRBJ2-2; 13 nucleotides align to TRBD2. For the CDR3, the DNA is TGCAGCGTTCCCCGACTAGCGGGGGGCCCCGGGGAGCTGTTTTTT. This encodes CSVPRLAGGPGELFF.